These T cell receptor beta chains were read from a single sample in a study of blood T cell repertoires in COVID-19. Assay: immunoSEQ multiplex PCR; the TCRdb copy retains only in-frame clones and omits some. The table shows some 26,000 clones, with under 80% occurring only once. What was sequenced was peripheral blood. These receptors came from a man between 65 and 85 years old with acute or convalescent COVID-19. The CDR3 runs from the conserved cysteine through the conserved F or W. Fields, in order: clone size, J gene, D gene, V gene, CDR3 protein. D genes are given only for firm matches. Size tells how often a clone was seen (once, few, many) or the class of an expanded clone, and some rows leave it out.

NA,TRBJ2-7,TRBD1,TRBV6-5,CASIFSGTGYHEQYF
NA,TRBJ1-5,NA,TRBV6-5,CAIHQGYSNQPQHF
NA,TRBJ2-5,NA,TRBV19,CASSTSGLGGETQYF
NA,TRBJ2-2,TRBD1,TRBV6-5,CASSRTGSTGELFF
NA,TRBJ1-6,TRBD1,TRBV6-5,CASRGTDNSPLHF
NA,TRBJ2-2,TRBD2,TRBV11-2,CASSFQRGGSGELFF
NA,TRBJ1-3,TRBD1,TRBV9,CASSDDRGGNTIYF
NA,TRBJ1-2,NA,TRBV4-1,CASSQELTGKNGYTF
NA,TRBJ2-5,TRBD2,TRBV12-5,CASGPSGGAGETQYF
NA,TRBJ2-5,TRBD2,TRBV6-5,CASREGLGATGTQYF
NA,TRBJ1-2,TRBD1,TRBV2,CASSGDRDTGGYTF
NA,TRBJ1-5,NA,TRBV19,CASTRSQGNQPQHF
few,TRBJ1-5,NA,TRBV7-2,CASSFSGTDGSQHF
once,TRBJ2-3,NA,TRBV28,CASHEGGTDTQYF
few,TRBJ1-2,NA,TRBV6-1,CASSDAPGQFYGYTF
NA,TRBJ1-4,NA,TRBV6-5,CASSHRADEKLFF
NA,TRBJ2-1,NA,TRBV4-3,CASSQVGGNNEQFF
few,TRBJ2-7,NA,TRBV5-1,CASSLAWQTYEQYF
NA,TRBJ2-5,TRBD2,TRBV27,CASKLAGVSWETQYF
NA,TRBJ2-5,TRBD2,TRBV6-5,CASRLAGVGGETQYF
NA,TRBJ2-1,NA,TRBV5-6,CASSMTSGGNNEQFF
NA,TRBJ1-5,TRBD1,TRBV5-6,CASSLAGQGRNQPQHF
once,TRBJ2-5,TRBD1,TRBV6-2/TRBV6-3,CASSLSHDRAETQYF
few,TRBJ2-2,NA,TRBV5-4,CASSLGQTGELFF
few,TRBJ1-6,NA,TRBV2,CAGRESYNSPLHF
NA,TRBJ2-2,TRBD2,TRBV29-1,CSAELAGKSGELFF
NA,TRBJ2-3,NA,TRBV7-8,CASSLVSTDTQYF
NA,TRBJ1-6,TRBD1,TRBV28,CASSQPDRGPNSPLHF
NA,TRBJ2-3,NA,TRBV19,CASSPSLSTDTQYF
once,TRBJ2-2,TRBD2,TRBV6-4,CASSDSTSGGTGELFF
NA,TRBJ2-7,TRBD1,TRBV4-3,CASSQPTGTGGAEQYF
NA,TRBJ2-2,TRBD2,TRBV2,CASSEVAGVPGELFF
NA,TRBJ2-7,TRBD2,TRBV5-4,CASSLAGAGGREQYF
NA,TRBJ1-1,NA,TRBV10-3,CAISHEWGDTEAFF
NA,TRBJ2-6,TRBD2,TRBV7-9,CASRIREGTGANVLTF
NA,TRBJ2-5,NA,TRBV24-1,CATSDLRGAWETQYF
NA,TRBJ1-5,NA,TRBV10-3,CAISGQNQPQHF
NA,TRBJ2-7,TRBD1,TRBV19,CASKPGQGYEQYF
NA,TRBJ2-7,TRBD1,TRBV5-4,CASSLGGTGREQYF
NA,TRBJ2-5,NA,TRBV10-3,CAIAKGNQETQYF
large,TRBJ1-5,NA,TRBV6-5,CASSLTLGQPQHF
NA,TRBJ2-7,TRBD1,TRBV9,CASSAPGQPYEQYF
NA,TRBJ2-7,NA,TRBV15,CATSRDMGAYEQYF